These 3 T cell receptor beta chains were sequenced from one sample in a study of T cell responses to AZD1222 COVID-19 vaccine. The protocol was immunoSEQ multiplex PCR, while the TCRdb copy is restricted to in-frame clones and leaves out a portion. Here the sample spans some 150,000 clones, approximately 92% being singletons. The starting material was peripheral blood, obtained 28 days after the second AZD1222 dose. These receptors were collected from an adult who received the AZD1222 COVID-19 vaccine.

J is TRBJ1-1 and V is TRBV5-1; the match to TRBD1 covers 12 bases. The CDR3 length is 18 residues. Trimming cost V 4 bases and J 1 base; bases outside gene matches: 11. Germline loops: CDR1 SGHRS, CDR2 YFSETQ. The DNA of the CDR3 is TGCGCCAGCAGCCCTATGGGACAGGGGGCGTTCCGGAACACTGAAGCTTTCTTT. Translation gives CASSPMGQGAFRNTEAFF.

Regarding this clone: Other nucleotide sequences from this sample produce the same CDR3. J is TRBJ2-2 and V is TRBV5-6; D is uncertain. Germline assignment: CDR1 SGHDT and CDR2 YYEEEE. Trimming took off 2 bases at V and 4 bases at J, with 3 bases between the two ends. The CDR3 runs to 12 residues. Here the CDR3 DNA reads TGTGCCAGCAGCTTCAGCACCGGGGAGCTGTTTTTT. Encoded protein: CASSFSTGELFF.

The chain has TRBV6-4 and TRBJ1-1, with D hard to call. This CDR3 comprises 13 residues. Trimming took off 7 bases at V and 1 base at J, with 10 bases between the two ends. Germline V gene data show CDR1 as MRHNA and CDR2 as SNTAGT. Here the CDR3 reads CASMVSPNTEAFF. CDR3 in DNA: TGTGCCAGCATGGTCAGCCCGAACACTGAAGCTTTCTTT.